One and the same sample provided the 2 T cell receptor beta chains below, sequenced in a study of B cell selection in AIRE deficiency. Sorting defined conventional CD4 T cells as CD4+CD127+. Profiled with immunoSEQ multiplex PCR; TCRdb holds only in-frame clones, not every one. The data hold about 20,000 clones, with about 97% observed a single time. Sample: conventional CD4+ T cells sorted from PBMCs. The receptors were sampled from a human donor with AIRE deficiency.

CDR3 protein: CASSLTGRGNTIYF. CDR3 bases: TGTGCCAGCAGCTTGACAGGGCGGGGAAACACCATATATTTT. V gene TRBV7-2 combines with J gene TRBJ1-3, with TRBD1 matching 7 bases. The CDR3 is made up of 14 amino acids. V lost 3 bases to trimming and J lost 4 bases; unmatched junction nucleotides: 3. Germline CDR1 is SGHTA and CDR2 is FQGNSA.

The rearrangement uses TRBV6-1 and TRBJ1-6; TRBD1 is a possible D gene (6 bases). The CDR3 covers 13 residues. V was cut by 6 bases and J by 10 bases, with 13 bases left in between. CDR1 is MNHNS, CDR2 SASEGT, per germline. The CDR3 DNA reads TGTGCCAGCAGGGGGGCCCTAGGGTCACCCCTCCACTTT. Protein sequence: CASRGALGSPLHF.